These T cell receptor beta chains were read from a single sample in a study of beta chain features in type 1 diabetes. The table came from immunoSEQ multiplex PCR; TCRdb's copy has only in-frame clones and leaves some out. The repertoire has approximately 260,000 clones, around 22% of them found once; the top ten carry roughly 0.011%. The sequencing sample was made of naive CD4+ T cells from blood. The source is a woman in her 30s with type 1 diabetes. Each CDR3 is given with its conserved first and last residue. D genes are given only for firm matches. The size entry is marked missing in some rows and otherwise reads once, few, many or a size class.

>TRBJ2-5|NA|TRBV30|TRBD1
CAWSRQGSAETQYF
TGTGCCTGGAGTCGACAGGGAAGCGCGGAGACCCAGTACTTC
>TRBJ2-6|NA|TRBV5-1|NA
CASTGAGANVLTF
TGCGCCAGTACCGGGGCTGGGGCCAACGTCCTGACTTTC
>TRBJ2-3|few|TRBV7-6|NA
CASSQAGTDTQYF
TGTGCCAGCAGCCAAGCGGGCACAGATACGCAGTATTTT
>TRBJ2-5|NA|TRBV29-1|TRBD1
CSVGGQAMGETQYF
TGCAGCGTTGGAGGACAGGCTATGGGGGAGACCCAGTACTTC
>TRBJ2-3|once|TRBV5-1|NA
CASSLQDTQYF
TGCGCCAGCAGCTTGCAAGATACGCAGTATTTT
>TRBJ2-2|few|TRBV10-3|TRBD2
CAISLAGDTGELFF
TGTGCCATCAGCCTAGCGGGAGACACCGGGGAGCTGTTTTTT
>TRBJ2-5|few|TRBV5-1|NA
CASSSQETQYF
TGCGCCAGCAGCTCGCAAGAGACCCAGTACTTC
>TRBJ1-2|NA|TRBV5-1|NA
CASSLVGYGYTF
TGCGCCAGCAGCTTGGTCGGGTATGGCTACACCTTC
>TRBJ1-4|few|TRBV7-9|NA
CASSPRDTEGEKLFF
TGTGCCAGCAGCCCCCGGGACACAGAGGGAGAAAAACTGTTTTTT
>TRBJ2-7|few|TRBV14|NA
CASSPIGRGPLGQYF
TGTGCCAGCAGCCCGATTGGGCGAGGGCCCCTAGGGCAGTACTTC
>TRBJ2-5|few|TRBV5-6|TRBD2
CASSQTSGSETQYF
TGTGCCAGCAGCCAGACTAGCGGGAGTGAGACCCAGTACTTC
>TRBJ1-3|few|TRBV6-5|NA
CASSYDRGNTIYF
TGTGCCAGCAGTTACGACAGAGGAAACACCATATATTTT
>TRBJ2-5|NA|TRBV12-5|TRBD2
CASAGTSGETQYF
TGTGCTAGTGCTGGGACTAGTGGTGAGACCCAGTACTTC
>TRBJ1-1|few|TRBV29-1|NA
CSVVKPGTPPSTEAFF
TGCAGCGTTGTAAAACCAGGTACGCCACCGAGCACTGAAGCTTTCTTT
>TRBJ2-7|few|TRBV5-4|NA
CASSSSSYEQYF
TGTGCCAGCAGCTCCAGCTCCTACGAGCAGTACTTC
>TRBJ1-1|NA|TRBV18|NA
CASSPIGGNTEAFF
TGTGCCAGCTCACCAATAGGGGGGAACACTGAAGCTTTCTTT
>TRBJ1-1|few|TRBV10-3|NA
CAISAGYTEAFF
TGTGCCATCAGCGCAGGGTATACTGAAGCTTTCTTT
>TRBJ1-2|NA|TRBV4-1|TRBD1
CASSQPTGPYGYTF
TGCGCCAGCAGCCAGCCGACAGGGCCCTATGGCTACACCTTC
>TRBJ2-1|NA|TRBV5-1|TRBD2
CASSSALAGASEQFF
TGCGCCAGCAGCTCGGCACTAGCGGGAGCTTCTGAGCAGTTCTTC
>TRBJ2-1|few|TRBV5-1|NA
CASSFIPVREQFF
TGCGCCAGCAGCTTTATACCCGTGCGGGAGCAGTTCTTC
>TRBJ2-1|few|TRBV7-9|NA
CASSLGLAFINEQFF
TGTGCCAGCAGCCTAGGGCTAGCGTTCATAAATGAGCAGTTCTTC
>TRBJ2-7|NA|TRBV2|TRBD1
CASNPQGAYEQYF
TGTGCCAGCAACCCCCAGGGGGCCTACGAGCAGTACTTC
>TRBJ2-1|NA|TRBV7-9|NA
CASSLQVDNEQFF
TGTGCCAGCAGCTTACAGGTAGACAATGAGCAGTTCTTC
>TRBJ1-1|few|TRBV25-1|TRBD1
CASSESGTGPNTEAFF
TGTGCCAGCAGTGAAAGCGGGACAGGGCCGAACACTGAAGCTTTCTTT
>TRBJ2-5|NA|TRBV10-3|TRBD2
CAISEREGPLGTQYF
TGTGCCATCAGTGAGCGGGAGGGACCCTTGGGGACCCAGTACTTC
>TRBJ1-5|NA|TRBV30|NA
CAWSVARLRGQPQHF
TGTGCCTGGAGTGTGGCCCGCCTTAGAGGACAGCCCCAGCATTTT
>TRBJ1-1|few|TRBV15|TRBD1
CATSRLGTALNTEAFF
TGTGCCACCAGCAGACTCGGGACAGCCTTGAACACTGAAGCTTTCTTT
>TRBJ1-3|few|TRBV5-1|TRBD1
CASSTTGGRSRGNTIYF
TGCGCCAGCAGCACTACAGGGGGCCGCTCTCGAGGAAACACCATATATTTT
>TRBJ2-7|NA|TRBV5-1|NA
CASSLGLGTLEQYF
TGCGCCAGCAGCTTGGGACTAGGAACCCTCGAGCAGTACTTC
>TRBJ2-1|few|TRBV5-1|NA
CASSLERGREQFF
TGCGCCAGCAGCTTGGAACGAGGGCGCGAGCAGTTCTTC
>TRBJ2-5|few|TRBV7-3|NA
CASSAKSQETQYF
TGTGCCAGCAGCGCTAAAAGTCAAGAGACCCAGTACTTC
>TRBJ1-1|few|TRBV29-1|NA
CSVDGMNTEAFF
TGCAGCGTTGACGGGATGAACACTGAAGCTTTCTTT
>TRBJ1-1|NA|TRBV7-9|NA
CASSLSPGGHTEAFF
TGTGCCAGCAGCTTAAGTCCAGGAGGGCACACTGAAGCTTTCTTT
>TRBJ1-1|few|TRBV29-1|TRBD1
CSVERGQAEAFF
TGCAGCGTTGAACGGGGACAGGCTGAAGCTTTCTTT
>TRBJ1-4|NA|TRBV7-2|TRBD1
CASSLVQGAEEKLFF
TGTGCCAGCAGCTTAGTACAGGGGGCGGAAGAAAAACTGTTTTTT
>TRBJ2-5|few|TRBV4-1|TRBD1
CASSQATGGLYGTQYF
TGCGCCAGCAGCCAAGCTACAGGGGGCCTATACGGGACCCAGTACTTC
>TRBJ2-7|few|TRBV29-1|NA
CSVEQGTGRDEQYF
TGCAGCGTTGAACAGGGGACGGGTAGGGACGAGCAGTACTTC
>TRBJ2-7|few|TRBV4-2|NA
CASSQEGGGGLAGSYEQYF
TGTGCCAGCAGCCAAGAAGGGGGCGGGGGGCTAGCGGGTTCCTACGAGCAGTACTTC
>TRBJ2-1|NA|TRBV18|NA
CASSPSGSYNEQFF
TGTGCCAGCTCACCATCAGGGTCCTACAATGAGCAGTTCTTC
>TRBJ2-1|NA|TRBV29-1|TRBD1
CSVHRGSSYNEQFF
TGCAGCGTACACAGGGGGTCCTCCTACAATGAGCAGTTCTTC
>TRBJ1-5|NA|TRBV6-6|NA
CASIVGVGQPQHF
TGTGCCAGCATTGTCGGGGTAGGTCAGCCCCAGCATTTT
>TRBJ1-5|few|TRBV2|NA
CASSEGGQSFQPQHF
TGTGCCAGCAGTGAGGGGGGGCAGTCCTTCCAGCCCCAGCATTTT
>TRBJ1-2|NA|TRBV9|NA
CASSAVRAGADYGYTF
TGTGCCAGCAGCGCAGTTAGAGCAGGGGCGGACTATGGCTACACCTTC
>TRBJ1-1|NA|TRBV29-1|TRBD1
CSAQGTGSTEAFF
TGCAGCGCCCAAGGGACAGGGAGCACTGAAGCTTTCTTT
>TRBJ1-2|NA|TRBV7-9|TRBD1
CASSLGQGYGYTF
TGTGCCAGCAGCCTGGGACAGGGGTATGGCTACACCTTC
>TRBJ2-7|once|TRBV4-1|TRBD2
CASSPRGLAGEYEQYF
TGCGCCAGCAGCCCCCGGGGACTAGCGGGAGAGTACGAGCAGTACTTC
>TRBJ1-1|NA|TRBV29-1|NA
CSVATTQQVNTEAFF
TGCAGCGTCGCTACCACACAGCAAGTGAACACTGAAGCTTTCTTT
>TRBJ1-2|few|TRBV29-1|NA
CSVSGHGYTF
TGCAGCGTTTCAGGCCATGGCTACACCTTC
>TRBJ2-2|NA|TRBV28|TRBD2
CASGLLAGGVGGELFF
TGTGCCAGCGGACTACTAGCGGGAGGGGTCGGCGGGGAGCTGTTTTTT
>TRBJ1-1|few|TRBV18|TRBD1
CASSGQENTEAFF
TGTGCCAGCTCGGGACAGGAGAACACTGAAGCTTTCTTT
>TRBJ2-7|few|TRBV6-6|NA
CASSYRVVGGEQYF
TGTGCCAGCAGTTATAGGGTGGTTGGAGGCGAGCAGTACTTC
>TRBJ2-1|NA|TRBV2|TRBD2
CASTPAGGGFF
TGTGCCAGCACCCCAGCGGGAGGGGGGTTCTTC
>TRBJ1-5|NA|TRBV6-6|NA
CASSYSTGGNQPQHF
TGTGCCAGCAGTTACTCGACAGGTGGCAATCAGCCCCAGCATTTT
>TRBJ2-5|NA|TRBV5-1|TRBD1
CASSIGTDQETQYF
TGCGCCAGCAGCATAGGGACAGATCAAGAGACCCAGTACTTC
>TRBJ1-2|few|TRBV30|NA
CAWSANSLRQANYGYTF
TGTGCCTGGAGTGCCAACTCATTAAGACAGGCCAACTATGGCTACACCTTC